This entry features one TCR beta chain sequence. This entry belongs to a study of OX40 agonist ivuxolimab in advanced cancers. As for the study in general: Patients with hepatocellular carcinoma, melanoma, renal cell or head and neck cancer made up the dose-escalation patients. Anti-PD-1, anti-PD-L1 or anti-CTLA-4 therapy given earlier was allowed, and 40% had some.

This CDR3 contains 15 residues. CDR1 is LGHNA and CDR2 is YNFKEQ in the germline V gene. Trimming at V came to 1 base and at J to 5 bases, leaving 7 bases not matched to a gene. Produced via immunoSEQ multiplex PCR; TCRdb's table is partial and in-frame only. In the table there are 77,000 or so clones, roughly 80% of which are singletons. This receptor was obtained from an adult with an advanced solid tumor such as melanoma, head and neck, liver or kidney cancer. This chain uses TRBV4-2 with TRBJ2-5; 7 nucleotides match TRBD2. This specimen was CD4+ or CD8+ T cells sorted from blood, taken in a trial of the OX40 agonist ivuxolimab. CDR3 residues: CASSQAGGPGETQYF. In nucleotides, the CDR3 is TGTGCCAGCAGCCAAGCGGGAGGACCGGGGGAGACCCAGTACTTC.